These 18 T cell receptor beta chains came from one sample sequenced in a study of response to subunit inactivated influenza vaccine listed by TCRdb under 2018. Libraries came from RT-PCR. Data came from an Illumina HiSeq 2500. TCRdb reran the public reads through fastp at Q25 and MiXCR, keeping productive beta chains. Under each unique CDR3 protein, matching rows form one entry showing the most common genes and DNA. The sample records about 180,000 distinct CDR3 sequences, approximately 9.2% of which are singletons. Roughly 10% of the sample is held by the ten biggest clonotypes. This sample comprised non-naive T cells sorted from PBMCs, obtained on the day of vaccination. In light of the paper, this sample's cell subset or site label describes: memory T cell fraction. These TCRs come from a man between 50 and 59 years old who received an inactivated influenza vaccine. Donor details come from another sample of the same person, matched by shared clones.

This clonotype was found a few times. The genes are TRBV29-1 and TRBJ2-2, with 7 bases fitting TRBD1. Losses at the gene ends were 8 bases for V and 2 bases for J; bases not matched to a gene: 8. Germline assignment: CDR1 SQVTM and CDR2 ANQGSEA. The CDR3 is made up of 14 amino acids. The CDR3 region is CSILRQGNTGELFF. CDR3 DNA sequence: TGCAGCATTCTAAGACAGGGAAACACCGGGGAGCTGTTTTTT.

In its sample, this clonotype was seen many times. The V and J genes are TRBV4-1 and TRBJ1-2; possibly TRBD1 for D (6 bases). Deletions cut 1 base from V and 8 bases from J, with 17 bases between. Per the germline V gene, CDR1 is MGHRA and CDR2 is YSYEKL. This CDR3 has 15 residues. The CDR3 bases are TGCGCCAGCAGCCAAGGGACAAACAGGGACGGCGGCTACACCTTC. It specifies CASSQGTNRDGGYTF.

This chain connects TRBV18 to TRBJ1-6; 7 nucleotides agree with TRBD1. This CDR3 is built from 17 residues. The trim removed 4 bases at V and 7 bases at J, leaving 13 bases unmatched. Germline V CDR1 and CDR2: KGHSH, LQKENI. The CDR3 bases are TGTGCCAGCTCACAAACACAGGGGATCAATCCGAATTCACCCCTCCACTTT. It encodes CASSQTQGINPNSPLHF. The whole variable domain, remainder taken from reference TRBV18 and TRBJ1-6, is NAGVMQNPRHLVRRRGQEARLRCSPMKGHSHVYWYRQLPEEGLKFMVYLQKENIIDESGMPKERFSAEFPKEGPSILRIQQVVRGDSAAYFCASSQTQGINPNSPLHFGNGTRLTVT.

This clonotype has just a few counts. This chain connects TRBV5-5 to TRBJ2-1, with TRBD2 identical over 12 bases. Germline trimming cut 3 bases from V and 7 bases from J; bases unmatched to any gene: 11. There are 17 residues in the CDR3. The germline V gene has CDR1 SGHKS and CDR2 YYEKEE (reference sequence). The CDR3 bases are TGTGCCAGCAGCTCCCGGATTCTAGCGGGGGGGATAAATGAGCAGTTCTTC. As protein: CASSSRILAGGINEQFF. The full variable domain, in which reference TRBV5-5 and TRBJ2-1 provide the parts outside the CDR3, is DAGVTQSPTHLIKTRGQQVTLRCSPISGHKSVSWYQQVLGQGPQFIFQYYEKEERGRGNFPDRFSARQFPNYSSELNVNALLLGDSALYLCASSSRILAGGINEQFFGPGTRLTVL.

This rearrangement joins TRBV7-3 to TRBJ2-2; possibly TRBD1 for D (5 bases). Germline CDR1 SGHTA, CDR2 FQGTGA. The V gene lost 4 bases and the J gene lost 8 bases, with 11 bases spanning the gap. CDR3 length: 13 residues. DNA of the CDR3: TGTGCCAGCAGCTCAGGGAAACCAGGGGAGCTGTTTTTT. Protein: CASSSGKPGELFF.

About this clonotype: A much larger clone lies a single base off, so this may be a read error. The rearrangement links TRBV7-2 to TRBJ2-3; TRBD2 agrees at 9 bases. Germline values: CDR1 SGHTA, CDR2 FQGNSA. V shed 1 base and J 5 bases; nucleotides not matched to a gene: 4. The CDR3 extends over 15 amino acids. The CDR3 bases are TGTGCCAGCAGCTTAGGCGGGGGGGCCAGAGATACGCAGTATTTT. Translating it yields CASSLGGGARDTQYF.

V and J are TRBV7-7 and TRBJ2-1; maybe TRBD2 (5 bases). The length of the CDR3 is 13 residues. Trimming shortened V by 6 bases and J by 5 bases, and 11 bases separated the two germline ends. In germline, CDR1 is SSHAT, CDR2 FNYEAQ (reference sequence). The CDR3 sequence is CASRIRRDNEQFF. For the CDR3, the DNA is TGTGCCAGCAGGATTAGGCGGGACAATGAGCAGTTCTTC.

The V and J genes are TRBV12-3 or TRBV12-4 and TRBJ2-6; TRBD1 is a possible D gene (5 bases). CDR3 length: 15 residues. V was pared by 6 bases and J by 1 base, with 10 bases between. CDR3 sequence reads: CASSQTVSGANVLTF. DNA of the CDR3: TGTGCCAGCAGCCAGACAGTATCTGGGGCCAACGTCCTGACTTTC.

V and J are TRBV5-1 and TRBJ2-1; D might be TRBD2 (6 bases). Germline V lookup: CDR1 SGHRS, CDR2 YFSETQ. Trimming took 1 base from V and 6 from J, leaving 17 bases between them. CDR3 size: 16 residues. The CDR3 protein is CASSLPRDFEFNEQFF. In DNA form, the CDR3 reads TGCGCCAGCAGCTTGCCCCGGGACTTCGAGTTCAATGAGCAGTTCTTC.

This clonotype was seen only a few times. The CDR3 is CASSLVGGGQASYEQYF. The CDR3 DNA reads as TGCGCCAGCAGCTTGGTTGGTGGCGGACAGGCGTCCTACGAGCAGTACTTC. This chain links TRBV5-1 with TRBJ2-7; 7 nucleotides align to TRBD1. Germline-derived CDR1 and CDR2 are SGHRS and YFSETQ. This CDR3 has 17 residues. Unmatched junction bases numbered 10, after V lost 0 bases and J lost 1 base.

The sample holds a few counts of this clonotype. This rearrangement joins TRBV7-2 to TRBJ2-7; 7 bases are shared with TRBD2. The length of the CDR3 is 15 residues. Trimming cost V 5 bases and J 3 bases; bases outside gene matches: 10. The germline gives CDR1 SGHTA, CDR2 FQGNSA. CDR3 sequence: CASSPMGGSNYEQYF. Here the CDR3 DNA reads TGTGCCAGCAGCCCTATGGGCGGGAGTAACTACGAGCAGTACTTC.

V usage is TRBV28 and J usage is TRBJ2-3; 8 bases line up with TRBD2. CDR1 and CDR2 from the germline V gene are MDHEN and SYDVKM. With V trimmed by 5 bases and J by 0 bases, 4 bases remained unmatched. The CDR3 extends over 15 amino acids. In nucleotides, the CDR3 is TGTGCCAGCAGTCGAGCGGGAGTGAGCACAGATACGCAGTATTTT. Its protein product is CASSRAGVSTDTQYF.

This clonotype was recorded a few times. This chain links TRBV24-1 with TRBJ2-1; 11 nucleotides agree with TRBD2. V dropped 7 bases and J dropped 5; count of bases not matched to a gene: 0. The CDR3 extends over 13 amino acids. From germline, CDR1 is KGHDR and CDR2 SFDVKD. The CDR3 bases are TGTGCCACCAGGACTAGCGGGGACAATGAGCAGTTCTTC. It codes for CATRTSGDNEQFF.

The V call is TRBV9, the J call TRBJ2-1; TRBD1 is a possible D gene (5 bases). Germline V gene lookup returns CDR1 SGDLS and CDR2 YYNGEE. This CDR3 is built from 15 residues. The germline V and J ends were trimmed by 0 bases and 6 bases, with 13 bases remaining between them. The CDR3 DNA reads TGTGCCAGCAGCGTAGTACAGGCAGGGCTCAATGAGCAGTTCTTC. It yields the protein CASSVVQAGLNEQFF.

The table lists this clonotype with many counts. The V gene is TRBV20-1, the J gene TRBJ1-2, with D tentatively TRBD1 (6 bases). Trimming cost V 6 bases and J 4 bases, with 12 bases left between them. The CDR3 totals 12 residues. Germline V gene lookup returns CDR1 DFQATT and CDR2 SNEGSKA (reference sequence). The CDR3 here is CSAPPTGYGYTF. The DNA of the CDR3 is TGCAGTGCCCCACCGACAGGCTATGGCTACACCTTC.

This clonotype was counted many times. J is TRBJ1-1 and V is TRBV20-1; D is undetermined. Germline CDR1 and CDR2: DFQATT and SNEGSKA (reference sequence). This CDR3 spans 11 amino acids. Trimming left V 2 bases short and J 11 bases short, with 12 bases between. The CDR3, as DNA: TGCAGTGCTAGATCCCTCCCGCGGGCTTTCTTT. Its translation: CSARSLPRAFF.

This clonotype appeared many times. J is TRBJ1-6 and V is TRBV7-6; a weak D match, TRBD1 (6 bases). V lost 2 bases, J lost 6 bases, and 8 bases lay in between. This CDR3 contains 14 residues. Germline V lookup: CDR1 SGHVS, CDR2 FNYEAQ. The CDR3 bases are TGTGCCAGCAGCTTACGGACAGCTAATTCACCCCTCCACTTT. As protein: CASSLRTANSPLHF.

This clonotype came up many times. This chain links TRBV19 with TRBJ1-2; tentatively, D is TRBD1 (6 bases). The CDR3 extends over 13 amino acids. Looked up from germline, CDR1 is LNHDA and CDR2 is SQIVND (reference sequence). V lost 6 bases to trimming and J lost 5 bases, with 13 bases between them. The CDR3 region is CASSPQGFYGYTF. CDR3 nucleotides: TGTGCCAGTAGCCCGCAGGGGTTTTATGGCTACACCTTC.